This TCR beta chain was found in a study of T cells after yellow fever vaccination (dated by TCRdb to about 2019). With regard to the full study: Libraries from fractions with low cell numbers were prepared with the SMART-Seq v4 Ultra Low Input RNA kit. To follow T-cell clones before and after primary and booster YFV17D yellow fever vaccination, bulk TCR alpha and beta repertoires were sequenced over time. Two healthy male donors, one aged 18 to 30 and one aged 30 to 39 years, were included in the cohort. Blood was collected at multiple timepoints before and after primary and secondary immunization, and bulk PBMC replicates and cell subsets were isolated.

With regard to this clonotype: Its cognate antigen has yet to be identified. No much larger clonotype is one base removed from it; base qualities were not supplied.

Here is what the overall study found, with its caveats: Most clones expanded after primary vaccination were re-detected after the booster (approximately 95% of CD4 and roughly 87% of CD8), suggesting broad memory maintenance. The secondary T-cell response was found to be weaker but faster than the primary response, with a peak reached on day 5 rather than on day 15. Because the study included only a couple of donors, the extent to which the findings can be generalized is limited. A small fraction of clonotypes showed up in both the CD4 and CD8 compartments, probably as a result of convergent recombination. Because abundant contaminating clonotypes from the bulk population could be contained in FACS-sorted repertoires, computational filtering was required.

The CDR3 starts with the cysteine, ends with the phenylalanine, and has 16 residues. The only DNA kept is the CDR3, 48 bases in frame from the first base. V sheds 4 bases and J sheds 6 bases, leaving 21 bases between their ends. The germline V gene gives CDR1 as MGHRA and CDR2 as YSYEKL. Sequenced using an Illumina NovaSeq 6000. Synthesis of TCR cDNA relied on 5'RACE template switching, a step that introduced a universal primer site along with unique molecular identifiers. Priming for cDNA synthesis came from both the TCR alpha and TCR beta constant segments. Library amplification used two PCR steps, and the second PCR step added sample barcodes and sequencing adapters. Libraries were sequenced on Illumina HiSeq 2500 (2x100 bp) or NovaSeq (2x150 bp). Per the source publication's procedure: MIGEC was used to demultiplex reads and collapse the reads into UMI consensus sequences, and MiXCR was used for V(D)J alignment. Vaccine-responding clonotypes were defined with edgeR using replicate PBMC samples, requiring FDR below 0.01 and a log2 fold change above 5 up to day 15. Each bulk clonotype was labeled CD4 or CD8 based on which sequenced repertoire, CD4 or CD8, contained the clonotype at higher abundance. TCRdb handled the public reads itself, with Q25 trimming in fastp and clone calling in MiXCR, and kept productive beta chains. Each CDR3 protein gets just one entry, which takes the most common genes and DNA from the rows behind it. The V and J calls were determined by TCRdb, not by the authors. Present in this sample are some 160,000 distinct CDR3 sequences, approximately 9.9% of which were seen just once. The ten largest clones take up about 40% of the sample.

In light of the paper, this sample's treatment or condition label describes: live attenuated yellow fever vaccine strain. A standard Ficoll-Paque protocol was used to isolate PBMCs from peripheral blood. CD4 and CD8 T-cell fractions were isolated with Dynabeads CD4 and CD8 positive selection kits. RNA was extracted with TriZol from bulk PBMCs, CD4 and CD8 fractions, and dextramer-positive and dextramer-negative fractions. The receptor chain draws on TRBV4-1 and TRBJ1-2, and TRBD1 may be the D gene, going by 6 matching bases. The sequenced sample was CD8+ T cells sorted from PBMCs, obtained 45 days after the yellow fever booster vaccination. The clonotype originates from a man between 18 and 35 years old who received the YFV17D yellow fever vaccine. The bases are TGCGCCAGCAGCCCCATTACGGGACACAGCAACGATGGCTACACCTTC. This is translated as CASSPITGHSNDGYTF.